This is a list of T cell receptor beta chains from one sample in a study of T-cell memory formation after mild COVID-19. From the 5' RACE reads, TCRdb called clonotypes with MiXCR, one entry per CDR3 protein. Among some 68,000 distinct CDR3 sequences, 16% were seen once, and the ten largest hold under 35%. The material sequenced was PBMCs or a T cell subset sorted from them (not recorded which). These receptor sequences come from an adult woman who had mild COVID-19 (a few samples of this study predate the infection). Cell type and time point are not known. CDR3s include the opening cysteine and the closing phenylalanine or tryptophan. D genes are given only for firm matches. Only part of the rows carry a size: once, few, many, or a class if the clone is expanded.

v_call	j_call	clone_size	cdr3_length	d_call	cdr3_nt	cdr3_aa
TRBV7-9	TRBJ2-1	.	14	TRBD2	TGTGCCAGCAGCCAGACTAGCGGGATCAATGAGCAGTTCTTC	CASSQTSGINEQFF
TRBV5-5	TRBJ1-1	few	15	.	TGTGCCAGCAGCTTGGAGGCCGCGGGGGCCTCTGAAGCTTTCTTT	CASSLEAAGASEAFF
TRBV9	TRBJ1-1	.	13	.	TGTGCCAGCAGCGGAGCGGGGTCGACTGAAGCTTTCTTT	CASSGAGSTEAFF
TRBV7-6	TRBJ2-3	few	15	TRBD1	TGTGCCAGCAGCTTAGCTCTGACAGGGACGAATACGCAGTATTTT	CASSLALTGTNTQYF
TRBV5-1	TRBJ2-7	.	14	.	TGCGCCAGCAGCTCAGAAGGGAGCTCCTACGAGCAGTACTTC	CASSSEGSSYEQYF
TRBV7-6	TRBJ2-7	few	15	.	TGTGCCAGCAGCTTAGCGTATGGGAGTTCCTACGAGCAGTACTTC	CASSLAYGSSYEQYF
TRBV5-6	TRBJ2-3	.	15	.	TGTGCCAGCAGCTTTATGGCTTCCGGCCCAGATACGCAGTATTTT	CASSFMASGPDTQYF
TRBV7-9	TRBJ2-2	.	14	.	TGTGCCAGCAGCTTAGGGGCTCACACCGGGGAGCTGTTTTTT	CASSLGAHTGELFF
TRBV14	TRBJ2-1	.	16	.	TGTGCCAGCAGCCAGGGGTGGGGTAGCTCCTACAATGAGCAGTTCTTC	CASSQGWGSSYNEQFF
TRBV12-3/TRBV12-4	TRBJ2-3	.	15	TRBD1	TGTGCCAGCAGTTGGACAGGGCTTAGCACAGATACGCAGTATTTT	CASSWTGLSTDTQYF
TRBV7-6	TRBJ2-3	.	16	TRBD2	TGTGCCAGCAGCTGGGGGTTAGCGGGGAACACCGATACGCAGTATTTT	CASSWGLAGNTDTQYF
TRBV5-4	TRBJ1-1	.	11	.	TGTGCCAGCAGCTTGAACACTGAAGCTTTCTTT	CASSLNTEAFF
TRBV7-6	TRBJ2-7	.	12	.	TGTGCCAGCAGCGCTACTTCCTACGAGCAGTACTTC	CASSATSYEQYF
TRBV11-2	TRBJ2-3	.	15	.	TGTGCCAGCAGCCCTACAGGGTCGGGAAGAGATACGCAGTATTTT	CASSPTGSGRDTQYF
TRBV29-1	TRBJ2-5	.	13	.	TGCAGCGCCCTCGGACAGGGCGGGAGGCCCCAGTACTTC	CSALGQGGRPQYF
TRBV11-2	TRBJ2-7	.	14	TRBD2	TGTGCCAGCAGCTTGACGGGGGGTGTTTACGAGCAGTACTTC	CASSLTGGVYEQYF
TRBV9	TRBJ1-1	.	14	.	TGTGCCAGCAGCGTAGTTCCCAGGGGTACTGAAGCTTTCTTT	CASSVVPRGTEAFF
TRBV7-2	TRBJ2-7	few	17	TRBD2	TGTGCCAGCAGCTCCCCGTCAGCGGGAGCGTACTCCTACGAGCAGTACTTC	CASSSPSAGAYSYEQYF
TRBV12-3/TRBV12-4	TRBJ1-5	few	15	.	TGTGCCAGCACCGCGACCGCGTACGTGTCTCAGCCCCAGCATTTT	CASTATAYVSQPQHF
TRBV4-1	TRBJ2-5	few	15	.	TGCGCCAGCAGCCAAGAAGAGAGGGGCCAAGAGACCCAGTACTTC	CASSQEERGQETQYF
TRBV30	TRBJ2-7	many	13	.	TGTGCCCAGGGGACGCGAGCCTCCTACGAGCAGTACTTC	CAQGTRASYEQYF
TRBV7-9	TRBJ2-1	many	17	.	TGTGCCAGCAGCTCCTGGGAACAGGGACCAGGACCCAATGAGCAGTTCTTC	CASSSWEQGPGPNEQFF
TRBV20-1	TRBJ2-7	.	15	.	TGCAGTGCTAGAGATGACCCGGGGGGCCCCTACGAGCAGTACTTC	CSARDDPGGPYEQYF
TRBV20-1	TRBJ1-2	.	12	.	TGCAGTGCTAGAGACGGGTCTTATGGCTACACCTTC	CSARDGSYGYTF
TRBV18	TRBJ1-1	once	16	.	TGTGCCAGCTCACCCGGGGTTAGGGGGATGAACACTGAAGCTTTCTTT	CASSPGVRGMNTEAFF
TRBV25-1	TRBJ2-1	.	13	.	TGTGCCAGCAGCGAAGCGTCTGGAAATGAGCAGTTCTTC	CASSEASGNEQFF
TRBV4-1	TRBJ2-5	many	15	TRBD1	TGCGCCAGCAGCCGAAAGGGGGACAGTTTGGAGACCCAGTACTTC	CASSRKGDSLETQYF
TRBV4-2	TRBJ1-6	few	14	TRBD1	TGTGCCAGCAGGGAACAGGGGGCCGGGTCACCCCTCCACTTT	CASREQGAGSPLHF
TRBV6-5	TRBJ2-5	few	14	.	TGTGCCAGCAGTAGCGGAGGGAATCAAGAGACCCAGTACTTC	CASSSGGNQETQYF
TRBV4-1	TRBJ2-7	.	16	.	TGCGCCAGCAGCCAAGATCTGGAGGGGAGCTCCTACGAGCAGTACTTC	CASSQDLEGSSYEQYF
TRBV9	TRBJ2-3	few	14	TRBD1	TGTGCCAGCAGCCCCCGACAGGGGACAGATACGCAGTATTTT	CASSPRQGTDTQYF
TRBV7-9	TRBJ1-1	.	15	.	TGTGCCAGCAGCTTAGAGGGCGGCAAGAACACTGAAGCTTTCTTT	CASSLEGGKNTEAFF
TRBV7-6	TRBJ2-6	many	14	.	TGTGCCAGCAGCTTAGCGGGGTGGGCCAACGTCCTGACTTTC	CASSLAGWANVLTF
TRBV19	TRBJ2-2	few	13	.	TGTGCCAGTAGATCCAGGGGCACCGGGGAGCTGTTTTTT	CASRSRGTGELFF
TRBV7-9	TRBJ2-5	.	16	.	TGTGCCAGCAGCTTACCGACCGTTCACCCCCAAGAGACCCAGTACTTC	CASSLPTVHPQETQYF
TRBV5-6	TRBJ2-7	.	15	TRBD2	TGTGCCAGCAGCTTCTGGGGACTAGCGGGAGGTCCGCAGTACTTC	CASSFWGLAGGPQYF
TRBV3-1	TRBJ2-4	.	16	.	TGTGCCAGCAGCCAAGATATGGCGGGGGCCAAAAACATTCAGTACTTC	CASSQDMAGAKNIQYF
TRBV7-9	TRBJ2-2	.	19	TRBD2	TGTGCCAGCAGCTTAGTGGCTAGCGGGAGGTTAATCAACACCGGGGAGCTGTTTTTT	CASSLVASGRLINTGELFF
TRBV12-3/TRBV12-4	TRBJ2-7	few	16	TRBD1	TGTGCCAGCAGTTTCCCTTGGGGACAGGGGATATACGAGCAGTACTTC	CASSFPWGQGIYEQYF
TRBV7-9	TRBJ1-1	few	14	TRBD1	TGTGCCAGCAGCGCAACCAGGACAGGGACCTCTGCTTTCTTT	CASSATRTGTSAFF
TRBV15	TRBJ1-2	.	14	.	TGTGCCACCAGCAGATCCCGGGACCTCTATGGCTACACCTTC	CATSRSRDLYGYTF
TRBV5-6	TRBJ1-1	few	13	.	TGTGCCAGCAGCTGGGGTTGGGGACAAGAAGCTTTCTTT	CASSWGWGQEAFF
TRBV29-1	TRBJ2-1	.	12	.	TGCAGCGTTGATCTATTTGAGGATGAGCAGTTCTTC	CSVDLFEDEQFF
TRBV10-3	TRBJ2-1	many	11	.	TGTGCCATCAGAAGAGACAATGAGCAGTTCTTC	CAIRRDNEQFF
TRBV29-1	TRBJ2-3	few	18	.	TGCAGCGTTGAAGATCGATGGGTCGGGGGAGCAAGCACAGATACGCAGTATTTT	CSVEDRWVGGASTDTQYF
TRBV7-9	TRBJ1-4	.	12	.	TGTGCCAGCAGCTTAGCGGGTCGGGAACTGTTTTTT	CASSLAGRELFF
TRBV5-4	TRBJ2-7	few	14	.	TGTGCCAGCAGCCTTCCGACCAGGCCCTACGAGCAGTACTTC	CASSLPTRPYEQYF
TRBV10-3	TRBJ2-3	.	16	.	TGTGCCATCAGTACGGGGGCGGAAGAGACCACAGATACGCAGTATTTT	CAISTGAEETTDTQYF
TRBV12-3/TRBV12-4	TRBJ2-1	few	10	.	TGTGCCAGCGGGGCTACGGAGCAGTTCTTC	CASGATEQFF
TRBV7-3	TRBJ2-1	many	12	.	TGTGCCAGCAGCTTAGAGGGGAATGAGCAGTTCTTC	CASSLEGNEQFF
TRBV19	TRBJ2-3	.	16	TRBD2	TGTGCCAGTAGTCGACTAGCGGGAGGGGTTTCGGATACGCAGTATTTT	CASSRLAGGVSDTQYF
TRBV30	TRBJ2-1	few	15	.	TGTGCCTGGAGTGGGGGGACGGAATTAAACAATGAGCAGTTCTTC	CAWSGGTELNNEQFF